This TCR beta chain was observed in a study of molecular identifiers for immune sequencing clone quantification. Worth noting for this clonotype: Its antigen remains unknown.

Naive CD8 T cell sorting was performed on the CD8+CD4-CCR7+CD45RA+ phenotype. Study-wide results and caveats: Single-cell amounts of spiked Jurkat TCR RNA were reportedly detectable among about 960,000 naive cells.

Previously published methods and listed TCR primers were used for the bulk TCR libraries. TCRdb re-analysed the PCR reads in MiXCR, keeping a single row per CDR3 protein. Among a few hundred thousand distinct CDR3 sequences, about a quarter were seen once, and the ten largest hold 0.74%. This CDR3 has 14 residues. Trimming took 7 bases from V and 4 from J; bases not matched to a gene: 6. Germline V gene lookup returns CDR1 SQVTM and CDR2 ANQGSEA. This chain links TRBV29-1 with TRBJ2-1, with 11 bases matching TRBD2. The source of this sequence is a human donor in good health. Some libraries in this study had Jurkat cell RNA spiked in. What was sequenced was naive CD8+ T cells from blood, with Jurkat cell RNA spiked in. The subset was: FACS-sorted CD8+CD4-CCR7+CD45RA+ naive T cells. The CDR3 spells CSGTGTSGYNEQFF. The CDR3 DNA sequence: TGCAGCGGAACCGGGACTAGCGGTTACAATGAGCAGTTCTTC.